Below, one T cell receptor (beta chain) is given with its context. Its target is unknown. The donors, all of them Caucasian adults, lived in Nashville, Tennessee. Clones were sequenced by immunoSEQ multiplex PCR, and TCRdb holds only the in-frame ones, with some missing. Of approximately 1.5 million clones in the sample, less than 99% are singletons; the top ten hold approximately 0.38%. The CDR3 length is 13 residues. CDR1 is MNHEY and CDR2 is SVGAGI in the germline V gene. Trimming left V 6 bases short and J 5 bases short, with 14 bases between. The record originates from a study of shared clonotypes between healthy human individuals. Study-level findings and limits: Naive subsets generally had larger estimated richness than memory subsets. Among a few donors, around 5% of naive CD4 clonotypes were found in common.

This receptor was identified in a man aged 30 to 45 in good health. Material: naive CD4+ T cells sorted from blood. Sample subset: CD45RA+ positively selected. V gene TRBV6-5 combines with J gene TRBJ2-7; D is ambiguous. The CDR3 coding sequence is TGTGCCAGCAGACCGAGCTTGAGACACGAGCAGTACTTC. It encodes CASRPSLRHEQYF.